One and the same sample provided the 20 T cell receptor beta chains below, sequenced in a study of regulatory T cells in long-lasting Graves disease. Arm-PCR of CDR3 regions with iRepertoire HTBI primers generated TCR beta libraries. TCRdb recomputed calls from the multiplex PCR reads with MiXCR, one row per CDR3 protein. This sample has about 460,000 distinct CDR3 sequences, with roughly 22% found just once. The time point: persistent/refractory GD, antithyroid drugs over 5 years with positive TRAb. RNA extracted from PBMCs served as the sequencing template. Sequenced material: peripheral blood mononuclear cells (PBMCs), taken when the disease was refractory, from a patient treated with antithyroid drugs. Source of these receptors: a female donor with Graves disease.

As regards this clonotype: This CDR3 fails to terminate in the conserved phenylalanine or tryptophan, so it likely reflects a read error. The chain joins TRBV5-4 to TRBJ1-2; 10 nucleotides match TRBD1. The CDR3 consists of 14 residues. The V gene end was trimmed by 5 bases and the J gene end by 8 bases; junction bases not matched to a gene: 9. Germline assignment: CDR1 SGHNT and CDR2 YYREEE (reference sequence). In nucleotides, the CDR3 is TGTGCCAGCAGTCCCGGGACAGGGGCGGTCGGCTACACCCTC. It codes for CASSPGTGAVGYTL.

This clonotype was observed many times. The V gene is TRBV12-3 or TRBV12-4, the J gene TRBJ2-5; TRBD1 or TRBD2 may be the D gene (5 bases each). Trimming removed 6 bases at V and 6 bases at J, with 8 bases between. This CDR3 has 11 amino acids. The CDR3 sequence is CASSLGQTQYF. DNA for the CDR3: TGTGCCAGCAGCTTGGGACAGACCCAGTACTTC.

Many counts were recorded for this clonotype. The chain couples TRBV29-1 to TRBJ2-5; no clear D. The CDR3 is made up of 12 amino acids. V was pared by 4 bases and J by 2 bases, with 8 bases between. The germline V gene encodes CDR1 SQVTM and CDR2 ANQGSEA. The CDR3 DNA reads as TGCAGCGTTGTTGAGCCTCAAGAGACCCAGTACTTC. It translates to CSVVEPQETQYF.

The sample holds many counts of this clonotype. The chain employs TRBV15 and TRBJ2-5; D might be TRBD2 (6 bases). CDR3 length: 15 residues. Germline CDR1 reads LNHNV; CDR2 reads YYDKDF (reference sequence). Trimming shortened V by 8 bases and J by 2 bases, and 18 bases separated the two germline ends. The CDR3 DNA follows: TGTGCCACCGGACGGGTCATGGGGGGTCAAGAGACCCAGTACTTC. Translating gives CATGRVMGGQETQYF.

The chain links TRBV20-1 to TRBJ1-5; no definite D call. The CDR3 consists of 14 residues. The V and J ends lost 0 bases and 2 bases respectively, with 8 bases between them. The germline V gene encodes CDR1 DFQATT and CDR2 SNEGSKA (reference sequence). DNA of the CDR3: TGCAGTGCTAGAGAGGTGGCTGGCAATCAGCCCCAGCATTTT. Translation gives CSAREVAGNQPQHF.

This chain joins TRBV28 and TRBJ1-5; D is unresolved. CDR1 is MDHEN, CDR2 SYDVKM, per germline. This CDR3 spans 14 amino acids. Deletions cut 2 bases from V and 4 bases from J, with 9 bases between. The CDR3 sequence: CASSLLASNQPQHF. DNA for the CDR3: TGTGCCAGCAGTTTACTAGCGTCGAATCAGCCCCAGCATTTT.

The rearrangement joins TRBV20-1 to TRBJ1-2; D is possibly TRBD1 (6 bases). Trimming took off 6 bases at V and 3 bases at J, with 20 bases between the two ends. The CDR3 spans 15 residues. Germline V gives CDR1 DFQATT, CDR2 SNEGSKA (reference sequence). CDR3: CSAVTQGRWDYGYTF. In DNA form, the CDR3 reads TGCAGTGCGGTTACTCAGGGGCGGTGGGACTATGGCTACACCTTC.

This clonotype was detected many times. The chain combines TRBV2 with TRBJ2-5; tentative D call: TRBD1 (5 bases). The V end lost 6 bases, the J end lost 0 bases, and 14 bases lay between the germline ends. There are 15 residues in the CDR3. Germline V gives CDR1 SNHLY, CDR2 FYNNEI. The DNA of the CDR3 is TGTGCCAGCAGCCCCGGACAAGTGTACCAAGAGACCCAGTACTTC. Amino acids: CASSPGQVYQETQYF.

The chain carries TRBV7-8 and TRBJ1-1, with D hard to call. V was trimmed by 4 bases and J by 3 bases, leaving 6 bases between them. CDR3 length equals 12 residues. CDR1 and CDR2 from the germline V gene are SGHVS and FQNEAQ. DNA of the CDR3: TGTGCCAGCAGCTCCGAGGACACTGAAGCTTTCTTT. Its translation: CASSSEDTEAFF.

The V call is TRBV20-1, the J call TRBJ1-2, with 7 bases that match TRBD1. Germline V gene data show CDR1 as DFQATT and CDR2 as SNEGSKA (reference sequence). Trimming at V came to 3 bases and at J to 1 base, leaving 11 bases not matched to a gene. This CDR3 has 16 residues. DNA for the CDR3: TGCAGTGCTAGGGCCCCTACAGGGGCGGATAACTATGGCTACACCTTC. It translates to CSARAPTGADNYGYTF.

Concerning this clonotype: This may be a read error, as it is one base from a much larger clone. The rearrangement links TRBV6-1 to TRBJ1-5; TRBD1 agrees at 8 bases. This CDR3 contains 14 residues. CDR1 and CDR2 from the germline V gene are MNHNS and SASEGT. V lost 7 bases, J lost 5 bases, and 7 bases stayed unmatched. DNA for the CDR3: TGTGCCAGCATCCCAAACAGGGGGGATCAGCCCCAGCATTTT. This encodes CASIPNRGDQPQHF.

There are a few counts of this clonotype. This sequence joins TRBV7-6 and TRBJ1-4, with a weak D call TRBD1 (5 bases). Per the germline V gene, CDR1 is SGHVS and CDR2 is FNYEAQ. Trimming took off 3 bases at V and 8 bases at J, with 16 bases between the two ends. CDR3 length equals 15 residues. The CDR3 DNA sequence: TGTGCCAGCAGCTTCGGTGGGGGTCGGAACGAAAAACTGTTTTTT. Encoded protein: CASSFGGGRNEKLFF.

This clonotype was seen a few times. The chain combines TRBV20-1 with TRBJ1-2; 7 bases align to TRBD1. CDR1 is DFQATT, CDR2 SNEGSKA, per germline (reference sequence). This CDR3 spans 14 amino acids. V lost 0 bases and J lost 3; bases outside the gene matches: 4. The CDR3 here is CSARDGTVDYGYTF. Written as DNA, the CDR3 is TGCAGTGCTAGAGATGGGACAGTAGACTATGGCTACACCTTC.

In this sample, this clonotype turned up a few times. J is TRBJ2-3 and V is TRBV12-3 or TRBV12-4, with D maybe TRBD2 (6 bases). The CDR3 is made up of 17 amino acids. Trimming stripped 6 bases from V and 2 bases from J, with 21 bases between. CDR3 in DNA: TGTGCCAGCAGCCGCCAGGTCCGGCGGGGATACACAGATACGCAGTATTTT. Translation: CASSRQVRRGYTDTQYF.

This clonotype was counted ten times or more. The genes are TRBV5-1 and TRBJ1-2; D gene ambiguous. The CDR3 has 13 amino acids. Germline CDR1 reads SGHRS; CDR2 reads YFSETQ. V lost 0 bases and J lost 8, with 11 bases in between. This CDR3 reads CASSLGAYWGYTF. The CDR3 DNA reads TGCGCCAGCAGCTTGGGGGCCTACTGGGGCTACACCTTC.

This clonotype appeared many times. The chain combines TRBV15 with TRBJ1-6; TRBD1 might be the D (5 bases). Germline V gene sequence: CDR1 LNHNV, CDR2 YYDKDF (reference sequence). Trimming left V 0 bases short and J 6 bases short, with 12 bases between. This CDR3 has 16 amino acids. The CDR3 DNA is TGTGCCACCAGCAGAGATCTAACAGGCGCTAATTCACCCCTCCACTTT. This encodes CATSRDLTGANSPLHF.

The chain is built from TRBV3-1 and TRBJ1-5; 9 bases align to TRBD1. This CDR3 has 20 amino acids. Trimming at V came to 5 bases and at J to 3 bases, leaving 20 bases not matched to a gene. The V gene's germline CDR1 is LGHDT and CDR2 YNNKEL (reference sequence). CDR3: CASSSRPPGQGALTNQPQHF. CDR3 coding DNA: TGTGCCAGCAGCTCTCGGCCTCCGGGACAGGGTGCCCTGACCAATCAGCCCCAGCATTTT. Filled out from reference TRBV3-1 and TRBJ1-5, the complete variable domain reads DTAVSQTPKYLVTQMGNDKSIKCEQNLGHDTMYWYKQDSKKFLKIMFSYNNKELIINETVPNRFSPKSPDKAHLNLHINSLELGDSAVYFCASSSRPPGQGALTNQPQHFGDGTRLSIL.

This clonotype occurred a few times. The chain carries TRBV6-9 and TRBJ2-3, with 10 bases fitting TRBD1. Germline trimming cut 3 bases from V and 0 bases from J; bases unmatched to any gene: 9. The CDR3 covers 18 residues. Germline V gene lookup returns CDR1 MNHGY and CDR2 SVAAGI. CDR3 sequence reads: CASSYSGTGALSTDTQYF. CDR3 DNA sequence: TGTGCCAGCAGTTACTCCGGGACAGGGGCCCTCAGCACAGATACGCAGTATTTT.

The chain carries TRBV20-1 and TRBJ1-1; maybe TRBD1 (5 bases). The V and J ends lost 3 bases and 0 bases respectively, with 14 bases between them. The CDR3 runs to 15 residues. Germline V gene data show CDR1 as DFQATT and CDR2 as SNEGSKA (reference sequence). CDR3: CSARGTGTVNTEAFF. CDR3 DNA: TGCAGTGCTAGGGGCACCGGGACGGTGAACACTGAAGCTTTCTTT.

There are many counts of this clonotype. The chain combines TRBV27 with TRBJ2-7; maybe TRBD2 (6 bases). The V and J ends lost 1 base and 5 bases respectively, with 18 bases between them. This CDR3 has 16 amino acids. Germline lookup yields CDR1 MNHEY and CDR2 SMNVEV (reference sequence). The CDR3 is CASSLFPSAGPDEQYF. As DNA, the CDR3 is TGTGCCAGCAGTTTATTCCCCTCGGCGGGGCCGGACGAGCAGTACTTC.